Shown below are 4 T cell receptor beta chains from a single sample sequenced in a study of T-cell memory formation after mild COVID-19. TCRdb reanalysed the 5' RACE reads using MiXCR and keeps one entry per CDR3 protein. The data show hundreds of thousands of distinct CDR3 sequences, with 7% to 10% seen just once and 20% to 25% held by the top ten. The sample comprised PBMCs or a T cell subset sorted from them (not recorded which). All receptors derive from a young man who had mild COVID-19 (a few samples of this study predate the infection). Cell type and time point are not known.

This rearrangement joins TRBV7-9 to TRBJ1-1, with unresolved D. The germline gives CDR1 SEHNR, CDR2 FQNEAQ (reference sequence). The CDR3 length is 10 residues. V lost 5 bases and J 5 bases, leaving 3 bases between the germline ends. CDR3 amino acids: CASSHTEAFF. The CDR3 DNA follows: TGTGCCAGCAGCCATACTGAAGCTTTCTTT.

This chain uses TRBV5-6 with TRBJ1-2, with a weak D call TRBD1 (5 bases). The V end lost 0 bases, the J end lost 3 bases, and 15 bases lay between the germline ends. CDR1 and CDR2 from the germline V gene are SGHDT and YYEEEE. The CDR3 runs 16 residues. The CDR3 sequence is CASSLAPGRSDYGYTF. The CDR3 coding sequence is TGTGCCAGCAGCTTGGCCCCAGGGAGGAGCGACTATGGCTACACCTTC.

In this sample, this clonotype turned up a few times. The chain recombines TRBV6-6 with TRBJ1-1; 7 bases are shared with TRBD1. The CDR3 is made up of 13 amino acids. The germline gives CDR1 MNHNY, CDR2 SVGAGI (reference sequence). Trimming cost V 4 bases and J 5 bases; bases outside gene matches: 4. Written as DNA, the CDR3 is TGTGCCAGCAGTTCACAGGGGCATACTGAAGCTTTCTTT. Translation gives CASSSQGHTEAFF.

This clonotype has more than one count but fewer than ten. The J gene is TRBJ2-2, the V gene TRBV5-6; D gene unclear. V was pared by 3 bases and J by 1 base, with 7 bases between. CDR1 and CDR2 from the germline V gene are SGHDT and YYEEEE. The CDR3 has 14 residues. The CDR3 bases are TGTGCCAGCAGCTGGGCAGTGAACACCGGGGAGCTGTTTTTT. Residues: CASSWAVNTGELFF.